This T cell receptor (beta chain) emerged from a study of T cell responses to AZD1222 COVID-19 vaccine. The repertoire was sequenced with immunoSEQ multiplex PCR; TCRdb's copy has only in-frame clones and lacks some. This sample carries roughly 110,000 clones, 65% to 85% of them seen once, and the ten largest clones take about 9.4%. To note about this clone: Antigen unknown.

Overall study results and limits: Scientists sampled the repertoires only once the peak T cell response had passed. White British ancestry dominated among donors, who included more females, and clonal diversity was possibly underestimated.

Germline lookup yields CDR1 SGHRS and CDR2 YFSETQ. Trimming removed 4 bases from V and 5 bases from J, with 13 bases in between. The CDR3 runs to 13 residues. The source of this sequence is an adult in good health. Sample: peripheral blood, taken on day 0 of AZD1222 vaccination. The V and J genes are TRBV5-1 and TRBJ2-7; perhaps D is TRBD1 or TRBD2 (5 bases each). CDR3 in amino acids: CASSAVGVHEQYF. The CDR3 DNA sequence: TGCGCCAGCAGCGCGGTGGGGGTCCACGAGCAGTACTTC.